Listed here are 17 T cell receptor beta chains from one sample, sequenced in a study of OX40 agonist ivuxolimab in advanced cancers. Only in-frame clones appear in the TCRdb table, and some are missing; sequencing was by immunoSEQ multiplex PCR. This table holds about 19,000 clones, more than 70% found once. The sequencing used CD4+ or CD8+ T cells sorted from blood, collected in a trial of the OX40 agonist ivuxolimab. The receptor source for this set is an adult with an advanced solid tumor such as melanoma, head and neck, liver or kidney cancer.

The CDR3 region has the DNA TGTGCCAGCAGCCACAGGGGCTGGGCCCAAACAGATACGCAGTATTTT. This sequence encodes CASSHRGWAQTDTQYF. The genes are TRBV13 and TRBJ2-3; 7 bases agree with TRBD1. Germline trimming cut 5 bases from V and 3 bases from J; bases unmatched to any gene: 11. The germline gives CDR1 PRHDT, CDR2 FYEKMQ (reference sequence). The CDR3 totals 16 residues.

The genes are TRBV11-2 and TRBJ1-2, with TRBD1 as a possible D gene (5 bases). Germline CDR1 SGHAT, CDR2 FQNNGV. V was trimmed by 5 bases and J by 8 bases, leaving 12 bases between them. This CDR3 has 12 amino acids. The CDR3 DNA reads as TGTGCCAGCAGCCACCAGGGTGCAGGCTACACCTTC. Translation gives CASSHQGAGYTF.

This chain joins TRBV11-2 and TRBJ2-7; 10 positions agree with TRBD2. The V segment lost 9 bases and the J segment 4 bases; nucleotides outside the gene matches: 3. Germline V gene lookup returns CDR1 SGHAT and CDR2 FQNNGV. This CDR3 has 12 residues. CDR3 DNA: TGTGCCAGTGGACTAGCGGCTTACGAGCAGTACTTC. As protein: CASGLAAYEQYF.

The rearrangement uses TRBV4-1 and TRBJ2-1; D may be TRBD1 (5 bases). V was pared by 4 bases and J by 7 bases, with 8 bases between. The CDR3 spans 12 residues. The germline V gene has CDR1 MGHRA and CDR2 YSYEKL. The CDR3 loop reads CASSPGKNEQFF. CDR3 DNA sequence: TGCGCCAGCAGCCCAGGGAAGAATGAGCAGTTCTTC.

This clone has just one count. The genes are TRBV28 and TRBJ2-3; D might be TRBD2 (5 bases). Germline CDR1 and CDR2: MDHEN and SYDVKM. V lost 2 bases to trimming and J lost 0 bases, with 21 bases between them. The CDR3 sequence is 19 residues long. The CDR3 reads CASSLPYRSGERSTDTQYF. CDR3 sequence (DNA): TGTGCCAGCAGTTTACCGTATAGGTCCGGGGAGCGGAGCACAGATACGCAGTATTTT.

The CDR3 coding sequence is TGTGCCAGCAGCAGGAAAAGCACAGATACGCAGTATTTT. It yields the protein CASSRKSTDTQYF. This chain uses TRBV27 with TRBJ2-3; D ambiguous. Trimming cost V 6 bases and J 0 bases, with 7 bases left between them. Germline CDR1 and CDR2: MNHEY and SMNVEV (reference sequence). This CDR3 has 13 amino acids.

This chain joins TRBV9 and TRBJ2-1; D might be TRBD2 (5 bases). The CDR3 runs to 15 residues. V lost 3 bases and J 8 bases, leaving 18 bases between the germline ends. Germline CDR1 reads SGDLS; CDR2 reads YYNGEE. The CDR3 spells CASSALGGLRDEQFF. CDR3 sequence (DNA): TGTGCCAGCAGCGCCCTCGGCGGTCTGAGGGATGAGCAGTTCTTC.

This rearrangement joins TRBV19 to TRBJ2-1, with 8 bases that match TRBD2. CDR3 length: 15 amino acids. Germline trimming cut 6 bases from V and 6 bases from J; bases unmatched to any gene: 10. Germline CDR1 and CDR2: LNHDA and SQIVND (reference sequence). CDR3 bases: TGTGCCAGTAGCCCGCGGGAGGTGGCTGGCAATGAGCAGTTCTTC. It yields the protein CASSPREVAGNEQFF.

The chain is built from TRBV13 and TRBJ2-2; tentative D call: TRBD2 (6 bases). Trimming cost V 3 bases and J 3 bases, with 11 bases left between them. Germline lookup yields CDR1 PRHDT and CDR2 FYEKMQ (reference sequence). This CDR3 has 15 residues. The CDR3 here is CASSFMGEDTGELFF. As DNA, the CDR3 is TGTGCCAGCAGCTTTATGGGGGAGGACACCGGGGAGCTGTTTTTT.

The rearrangement links TRBV28 to TRBJ2-1, with 8 bases fitting TRBD1. This CDR3 comprises 19 residues. With 8 bases clipped from V and 4 bases from J, the junction kept 22 bases outside the gene matches. The germline V gene encodes CDR1 MDHEN and CDR2 SYDVKM. The CDR3 loop is CASAPLLGTDRGWYNEQFF. The CDR3 bases are TGTGCCAGCGCGCCGCTCCTCGGGACCGACAGGGGATGGTACAATGAGCAGTTCTTC. Drawing the rest from reference TRBV28 and TRBJ2-1, the complete variable domain is DVKVTQSSRYLVKRTGEKVFLECVQDMDHENMFWYRQDPGLGLRLIYFSYDVKMKEKGDIPEGYSVSREKKERFSLILESASTNQTSMYLCASAPLLGTDRGWYNEQFFGPGTRLTVL.

The V and J genes are TRBV4-2 and TRBJ2-2, with D possibly matching TRBD2 (6 bases). Trimming shortened V by 2 bases and J by 7 bases, and 14 bases separated the two germline ends. The CDR3 sequence is 15 residues long. The V gene's germline CDR1 is LGHNA and CDR2 YNFKEQ. CDR3 DNA sequence: TGTGCCAGCAGCCAAATTCGGGGGTCTCTCGGGGAGCTGTTTTTT. Translation: CASSQIRGSLGELFF.

Regarding this clone: At one of its ends the junction is not consistent with the germline gene, which may arise from a read error. The chain has TRBV6-5 and TRBJ2-1; no clear D gene. CDR1 MNHEY and CDR2 SVGAGI come from the germline V gene. The CDR3 contains 13 residues. CDR3 loop: CAGSYSPYNEQFF. The CDR3 DNA reads as TGTGCCGGCAGTTACTCCCCCTACAATGAGCAGTTCTTC.

This clone was observed once. This chain uses TRBV25-1 with TRBJ2-7; 9 bases fit TRBD1. CDR1 and CDR2 from the germline V gene are MGHDK and SYGVNS. Losses at the gene ends were 2 bases for V and 4 bases for J; bases not matched to a gene: 12. The CDR3 extends over 17 amino acids. CDR3 coding DNA: TGTGCCAGCAGTGAAACAATTTGGGGGACAGGGAAGTACGAGCAGTACTTC. Protein: CASSETIWGTGKYEQYF.

In this sample, this clone turned up once. The rearrangement links TRBV5-6 to TRBJ2-3; D is unresolved. V was clipped by 4 bases and J by 6 bases, with 12 bases between them. The CDR3 contains 13 residues. From germline, CDR1 is SGHDT and CDR2 YYEEEE. CDR3 in DNA: TGTGCCAGCAGCGCGGCTGTCGCGGATACGCAGTATTTT. Residues: CASSAAVADTQYF.

This clone qualifies as medium-sized. The J gene is TRBJ2-7, the V gene TRBV5-4, with TRBD2 matching 12 bases. From germline, CDR1 is SGHNT and CDR2 YYREEE (reference sequence). V lost 4 bases to trimming and J lost 6 bases; unmatched junction nucleotides: 8. The CDR3 consists of 15 residues. CDR3 residues: CASSPSLAGGGEQYF. The CDR3 DNA sequence: TGTGCCAGCAGCCCCTCCCTAGCGGGAGGGGGCGAGCAGTACTTC. Looking up the rest from reference TRBV5-4 and TRBJ2-7 gives the full variable domain: ETGVTQSPTHLIKTRGQQVTLRCSSQSGHNTVSWYQQALGQGPQFIFQYYREEENGRGNFPPRFSGLQFPNYSSELNVNALELDDSALYLCASSPSLAGGGEQYFGPGTRLTVT.

J is TRBJ1-4 and V is TRBV5-1; D might be TRBD1 (5 bases). The CDR3 consists of 15 residues. Trimming pared 3 bases from V and 0 bases from J, leaving 9 bases between. The germline gives CDR1 SGHRS, CDR2 YFSETQ. CDR3 amino acids: CASSSIGATNEKLFF. The CDR3 DNA is TGCGCCAGCAGCTCAATAGGGGCAACTAATGAAAAACTGTTTTTT.

V usage is TRBV5-8 and J usage is TRBJ2-1; TRBD2 matches at 16 bases. Germline values: CDR1 SGHTS, CDR2 YDEGEE. CDR3 size: 19 residues. Germline trimming cut 5 bases from V and 8 bases from J; bases unmatched to any gene: 16. DNA for the CDR3: TGTGCCAGCAGTTCCGGGACTAGCGGGAGGGGTTACCCGGTAGATGAGCAGTTCTTC. Protein sequence: CASSSGTSGRGYPVDEQFF.